A selection of T cell receptor beta chains follows, all from one sample in a study of T cells after somatic rescue of genetic block. Using immunoSEQ multiplex PCR, the repertoire was profiled, and TCRdb retains in-frame clones only, with some absent. The data contain about 63,000 clones, around 92% of them singletons. What was sequenced was peripheral blood mononuclear cells (PBMCs). These receptors originate from a man aged 35 to 55. CDR3s include the opening cysteine and the closing phenylalanine or tryptophan. A D gene is named only where the DNA matches it firmly. Clone size is not always given. Where it is, it says once, few, many or a class for expanded clones.

J,D,size,V,CDR3,DNA
TRBJ2-3,.,.,TRBV18,CASSPKDGTDTQYF,TGTGCCAGCTCACCGAAGGACGGCACAGATACGCAGTATTTT
TRBJ1-6,.,.,TRBV18,CASSLGPGDSPLHF,TGTGCCAGCTCACTCGGACCCGGGGATTCACCCCTCCACTTT
TRBJ2-5,.,.,TRBV5-1,CASAGVGGRETQYF,TGCGCCAGCGCTGGAGTTGGGGGCAGGGAGACCCAGTACTTC
TRBJ1-5,TRBD1,.,TRBV19,CASRDRGNQPQHF,TGTGCCAGTAGAGACAGGGGCAATCAGCCCCAGCATTTT
TRBJ1-6,.,.,TRBV5-4,CASSLGGRNNSPLHF,TGTGCCAGCAGCTTGGGAGGGCGGAATAATTCACCCCTCCACTTT
TRBJ2-7,.,.,TRBV28,CASSLTGTTTYEQYF,TGTGCCAGCAGTCTTACCGGGACGACAACCTACGAGCAGTACTTC
TRBJ2-5,.,.,TRBV9,CASSPRGLPQETQYF,TGTGCCAGCAGCCCCAGAGGACTGCCACAAGAGACCCAGTACTTC
TRBJ1-4,.,once,TRBV14,CASSQGQSQGEKLFF,TGTGCCAGCAGCCAAGGACAGTCCCAGGGCGAAAAACTGTTTTTT
TRBJ2-7,.,.,TRBV10-3,CAISESGGRQHYEQYF,TGTGCCATCAGTGAGTCGGGGGGAAGGCAACACTACGAGCAGTACTTC
TRBJ1-1,.,.,TRBV5-1,CASSRGGIGAMNTEAFF,TGCGCCAGCAGCCGCGGCGGGATAGGGGCTATGAACACTGAAGCTTTCTTT
TRBJ1-1,.,.,TRBV4-2,CASSQDPNTEAFF,TGTGCCAGCAGCCAAGATCCGAACACTGAAGCTTTCTTT
TRBJ1-1,TRBD1,few,TRBV4-1,CASSRSQGVNTEAFF,TGCGCCAGCAGCCGGTCACAGGGGGTGAACACTGAAGCTTTCTTT
TRBJ2-1,.,once,TRBV11-2,CASSPERYLYEQFF,TGTGCCAGCAGCCCAGAGAGATATCTGTATGAGCAGTTCTTC
TRBJ1-5,.,.,TRBV7-6,CASSLGAEQPQHF,TGTGCCAGCAGCTTAGGGGCAGAACAGCCCCAGCATTTT
TRBJ1-2,.,.,TRBV18,CASSPTLDYGYTF,TGTGCCAGCTCACCGACATTGGATTATGGCTACACCTTC
TRBJ2-1,TRBD2,.,TRBV28,CASSSYAGTRGRDEQFF,TGTGCCAGCAGTTCATACGCCGGGACTAGGGGTAGAGATGAGCAGTTCTTC
TRBJ2-1,.,.,TRBV2,CASSGQGRNEQFF,TGTGCCAGCAGTGGGCAGGGCCGCAATGAGCAGTTCTTC
TRBJ1-2,.,.,TRBV4-1,CASSQETGYGGYGYTF,TGCGCCAGCAGCCAAGAAACAGGGTACGGTGGCTATGGCTACACCTTC
TRBJ2-2,.,.,TRBV7-9,CASSSGQLAPPNTGELFF,TGTGCCAGCAGCTCAGGACAGCTCGCCCCTCCGAACACCGGGGAGCTGTTTTTT
TRBJ1-4,.,.,TRBV28,CASSPLNRVNEKLFF,TGTGCCAGCAGCCCCCTTAACAGGGTTAATGAAAAACTGTTTTTT
TRBJ1-1,.,few,TRBV28,CASSLFRATEAFF,TGTGCCAGCAGTTTATTCAGGGCCACTGAAGCTTTCTTT
TRBJ2-5,.,.,TRBV19,CASSGGRETQYF,TGTGCCAGTAGTGGGGGGAGGGAGACCCAGTACTTC
TRBJ1-4,.,.,TRBV11-2,CASSVGTNEKLFF,TGTGCCAGCAGCGTGGGCACAAATGAAAAACTGTTTTTT
TRBJ2-7,.,.,TRBV9,CASSVGGLSYEQYF,TGTGCCAGCAGCGTAGGGGGACTGTCTTACGAGCAGTACTTC
TRBJ2-1,TRBD2,.,TRBV18,CASSQPGLAAHNEQFF,TGTGCCAGCTCACAGCCGGGACTAGCGGCCCACAATGAGCAGTTCTTC
TRBJ2-1,.,.,TRBV7-9,CASSSRLSLRNEQFF,TGTGCCAGCAGCTCAAGGCTCTCTCTTCGGAATGAGCAGTTCTTC
TRBJ2-5,.,.,TRBV27,CASSLVGGQETQYF,TGTGCTTCCTCCTTGGTGGGGGGTCAAGAGACCCAGTACTTC
TRBJ2-3,.,.,TRBV6-6,CASSWLRLESTDTQYF,TGTGCCAGCAGTTGGCTCAGGCTAGAGTCTACAGATACGCAGTATTTT
TRBJ2-1,TRBD1,few,TRBV6-1,CASSELPTGGYNEQFF,TGTGCCAGCAGTGAATTACCGACAGGGGGCTACAATGAGCAGTTCTTC
TRBJ2-7,TRBD1,.,TRBV30,CAWSIGTAYEQYF,TGTGCCTGGAGCATAGGGACAGCCTACGAGCAGTACTTC
TRBJ2-2,.,.,TRBV9,CASSVVAGPNTGELFF,TGTGCCAGCAGCGTAGTTGCGGGCCCGAACACCGGGGAGCTGTTTTTT
TRBJ1-1,.,.,TRBV19,CASSIGEVNTEAFF,TGTGCCAGTAGTATCGGGGAAGTGAACACTGAAGCTTTCTTT
TRBJ1-4,TRBD1,.,TRBV6-5,CASSQTGGSNEKLFF,TGTGCCAGCAGCCAGACAGGGGGCTCTAATGAAAAACTGTTTTTT
TRBJ1-5,TRBD1,once,TRBV28,CASSVTGRGNQPQHF,TGTGCCAGCAGTGTGACAGGGAGAGGCAATCAGCCCCAGCATTTT
TRBJ1-3,.,once,TRBV29-1,CSVLQGGGNTIYF,TGCAGCGTGCTCCAGGGAGGTGGAAACACCATATATTTT
TRBJ1-3,TRBD1,.,TRBV5-6,CASSLAGTGMYVGNTIYF,TGTGCCAGCAGCTTGGCGGGGACAGGGATGTATGTTGGAAACACCATATATTTT
TRBJ2-7,TRBD1,.,TRBV7-9,CASSPDRLSDEQYF,TGTGCCAGCAGCCCGGACAGGTTGAGTGACGAGCAGTACTTC
TRBJ1-5,.,.,TRBV19,CASSPGNRNQPQHF,TGTGCCAGTAGCCCGGGGAACAGAAATCAGCCCCAGCATTTT
TRBJ2-5,TRBD1,.,TRBV5-6,CASSLGQGFETQYF,TGTGCCAGCAGCTTGGGACAGGGGTTCGAGACCCAGTACTTC
TRBJ1-1,.,.,TRBV7-9,CASGRDGTEAFF,TGTGCCAGCGGGAGGGATGGCACTGAAGCTTTCTTT
TRBJ2-7,.,.,TRBV18,CASSPRDREQYF,TGTGCCAGCTCACCCCGAGACAGAGAGCAGTACTTC
TRBJ2-4,.,.,TRBV5-6,CASSAAWLAKNIQYF,TGTGCCAGCAGCGCGGCCTGGTTAGCCAAAAACATTCAGTACTTC
TRBJ1-2,.,.,TRBV2,CASRAVGAYGYTF,TGTGCCAGCAGAGCGGTGGGGGCGTATGGCTACACCTTC
TRBJ2-5,TRBD2,.,TRBV7-2,CASSLAGTGGAETQYF,TGTGCCAGCAGCTTAGCAGGGACCGGGGGGGCAGAGACCCAGTACTTC
TRBJ1-5,.,.,TRBV6-5,CASSDYGRFDQPQHF,TGTGCCAGCAGTGACTACGGCAGATTCGATCAGCCCCAGCATTTT
TRBJ1-5,.,.,TRBV30,CAWTPGSGSQPQHF,TGTGCCTGGACCCCAGGGTCGGGTTCTCAGCCCCAGCATTTT
TRBJ2-3,.,.,TRBV28,CASSSTRGTDTQYF,TGTGCCAGCAGTTCGACCCGAGGCACAGATACGCAGTATTTT
TRBJ2-7,TRBD1,.,TRBV5-1,CASSPVGQGASEQYF,TGCGCCAGCAGTCCGGTAGGGCAGGGGGCCAGCGAGCAGTACTTC